A single TCR beta chain is shown here with its context. Its antigen is not known. This specimen comes from a study of OX40 agonist ivuxolimab in advanced cancers. There are 16 residues in the CDR3. TCRdb's table, derived via immunoSEQ multiplex PCR, lists solely in-frame clones and lacks some. The data contain 50,000 to 65,000 clones, 92% of them seen just once; the ten biggest clones take up 25%. Whole-study findings and limits: Expanded peripheral T-cell antigen specificity went undetermined. The average count of expanded clones was higher among CD8+ T cells than among CD4+.

Sample: CD4+ or CD8+ T cells sorted from blood, taken in a trial of the OX40 agonist ivuxolimab. The chain combines TRBV21-1 with TRBJ1-5. TRBV21-1 is listed as a pseudogene. This TCR was recovered from an adult with an advanced solid tumor such as melanoma, head and neck, liver or kidney cancer. CDR3 sequence (DNA): TGTGCCAGCAGCATAATTCTCGGCTTTCGGAATCAGCCCCAGCATTTT. The encoded protein is CASSIILGFRNQPQHF.